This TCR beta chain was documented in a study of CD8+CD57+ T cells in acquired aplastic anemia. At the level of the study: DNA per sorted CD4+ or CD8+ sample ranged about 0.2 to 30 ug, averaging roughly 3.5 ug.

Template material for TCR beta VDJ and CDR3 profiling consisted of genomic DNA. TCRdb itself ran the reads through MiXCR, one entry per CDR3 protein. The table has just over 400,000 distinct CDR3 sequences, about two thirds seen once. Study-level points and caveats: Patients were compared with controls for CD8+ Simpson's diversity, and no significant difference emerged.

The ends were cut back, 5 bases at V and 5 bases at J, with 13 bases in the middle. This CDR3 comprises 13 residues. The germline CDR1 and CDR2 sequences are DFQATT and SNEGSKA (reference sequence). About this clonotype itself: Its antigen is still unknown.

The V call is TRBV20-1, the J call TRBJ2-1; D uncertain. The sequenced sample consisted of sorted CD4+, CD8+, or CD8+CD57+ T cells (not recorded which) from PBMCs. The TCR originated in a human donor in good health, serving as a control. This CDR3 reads CSAPSSTDNEQFF. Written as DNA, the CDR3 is TGCAGTGCTCCTTCCAGCACCGACAATGAGCAGTTCTTC.